This T cell receptor (beta chain) was retrieved from a study of cytomegalovirus exposure and HLA in healthy donors listed by TCRdb under 2017. Background on the whole study: According to a later analysis, one platform produced both the roughly 120 validation repertoires and the 666 repertoires of the first cohort. The aim of the study was to test whether cataloging public T cell receptors could identify signatures of past pathogen exposure. Besides the first cohort of some 670 subjects, a separate validation cohort made up of 120 or so different subjects was used. To predict cytomegalovirus infection status, the study combined high-throughput TCR immunosequencing, statistical association of individual TCRs with disease status, and machine learning.

Donors formed part of the validation cohort, which comprised over a hundred subjects and was distinct from the first cohort of 666 subjects. General conclusions and limits of the study: The validation cohort had no HLA typing available for a later analysis, so co-occurrence within that cohort was assessed over all 130 or so repertoires. Subsequent analysis determined that TCRs grouped into clusters in the first cohort also showed a tendency toward co-occurrence across the roughly 130 validation repertoires, and roughly 95% of cluster scores exceeded 0. The study gave a list of 150 to 200 TCR beta chains associated with cytomegalovirus. While some public TCRs were present in many individuals, most TCR sequences turned up only very rarely across donors. The authors suggested that the approach could potentially be extended to other disease states and immunological phenotypes. In vitro tests confirmed that a few of the cytomegalovirus-associated TCR beta chains recognize cytomegalovirus antigens. Cytomegalovirus status was reported to be diagnosed by the classifier with high specificity and sensitivity in both the original and validation cohorts.

CDR1 and CDR2 are read off the germline V gene (reference sequence) as SGHNT and YYREEE. Ends trimmed: V by 5 bases, J by 8 bases; bases unmatched to a gene: 6. The CDR3 covers 12 residues, taking in both the cysteine and the phenylalanine. Here the CDR3 DNA is all that survives: 36 bases in frame from base 1. Library creation used the immunoSEQ multiplex PCR assay. Turning to the authors' computational methods: A statistical classification framework was developed to diagnose cytomegalovirus status using the catalog of TCR beta chain sequences. TCRdb holds this immuneACCESS table with in-frame rearrangements only. Some clones are missing; in checked studies, unresolved V genes explain under half, and the rest has no known cause. Clone size and V and J calls were adopted from that table, with D and trimming inferred from the DNA. This sample lists 100,000 to 150,000 clones; about nine tenths were detected once. The ten largest account for roughly 2% of the sample.

A note on this clone: The antigen it recognizes is unknown. Base quality data are lacking; no much larger clone is found one base away.

The sequence derives from a woman aged 18-29 years in good health and CMV-seronegative. The chain is made from TRBV5-4 and TRBJ1-1; 7 bases in between match TRBD1. Specimen: PBMCs. Here the CDR3 is given as CASSQGVLEAFF. The DNA sequence is as follows: TGTGCCAGCAGTCAGGGGGTCCTCGAAGCTTTCTTT.